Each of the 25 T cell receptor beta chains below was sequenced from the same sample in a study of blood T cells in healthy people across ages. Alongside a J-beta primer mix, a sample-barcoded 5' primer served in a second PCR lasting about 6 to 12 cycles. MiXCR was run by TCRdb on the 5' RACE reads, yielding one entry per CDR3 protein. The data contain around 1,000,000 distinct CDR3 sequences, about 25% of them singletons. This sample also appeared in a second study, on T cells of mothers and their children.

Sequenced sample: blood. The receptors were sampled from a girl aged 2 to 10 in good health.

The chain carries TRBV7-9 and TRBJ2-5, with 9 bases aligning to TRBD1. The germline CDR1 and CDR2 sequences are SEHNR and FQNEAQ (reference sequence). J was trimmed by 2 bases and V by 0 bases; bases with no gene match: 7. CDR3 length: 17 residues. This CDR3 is CASSLATGTGWQETQYF. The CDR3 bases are TGTGCCAGCAGCTTAGCGACCGGGACAGGGTGGCAAGAGACCCAGTACTTC.

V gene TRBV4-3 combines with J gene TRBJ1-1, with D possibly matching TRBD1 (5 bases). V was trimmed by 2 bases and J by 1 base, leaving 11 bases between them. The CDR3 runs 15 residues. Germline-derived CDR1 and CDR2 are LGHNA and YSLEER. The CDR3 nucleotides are TGCGCCAGCAGCCAACACCCGACAGCGAACACTGAAGCTTTCTTT. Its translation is CASSQHPTANTEAFF.

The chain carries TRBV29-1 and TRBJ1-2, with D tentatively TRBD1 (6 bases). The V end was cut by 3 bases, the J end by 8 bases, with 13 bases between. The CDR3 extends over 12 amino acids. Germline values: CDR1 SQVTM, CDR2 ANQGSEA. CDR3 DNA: TGCAGCGTTGATCGGGGGGCCGGGGGCTACACCTTC. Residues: CSVDRGAGGYTF. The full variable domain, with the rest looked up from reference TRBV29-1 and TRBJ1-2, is SAVISQKPSRDICQRGTSLTIQCQVDSQVTMMFWYRQQPGQSLTLIATANQGSEATYESGFVIDKFPISRPNLTFSTLTVSNMSPEDSSIYLCSVDRGAGGYTFGSGTRLTVV.

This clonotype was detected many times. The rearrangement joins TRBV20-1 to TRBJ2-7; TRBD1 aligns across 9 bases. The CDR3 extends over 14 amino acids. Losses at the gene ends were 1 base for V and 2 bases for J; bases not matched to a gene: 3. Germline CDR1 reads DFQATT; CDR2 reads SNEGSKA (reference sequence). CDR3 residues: CSARAGTGTYEQYF. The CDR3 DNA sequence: TGCAGTGCTAGAGCCGGGACAGGGACCTACGAGCAGTACTTC.

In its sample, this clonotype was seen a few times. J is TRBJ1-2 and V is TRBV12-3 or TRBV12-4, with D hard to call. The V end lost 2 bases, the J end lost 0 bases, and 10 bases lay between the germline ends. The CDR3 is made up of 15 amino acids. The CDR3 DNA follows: TGTGCCAGCAGTTTACCTCCCTCTACTAACTATGGCTACACCTTC. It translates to CASSLPPSTNYGYTF.

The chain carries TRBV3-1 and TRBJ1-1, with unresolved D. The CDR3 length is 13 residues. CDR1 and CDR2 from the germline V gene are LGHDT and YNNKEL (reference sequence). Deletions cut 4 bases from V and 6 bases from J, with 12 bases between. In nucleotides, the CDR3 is TGTGCCAGCAGCCCGACCGACGGGGCTGAAGCTTTCTTT. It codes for CASSPTDGAEAFF. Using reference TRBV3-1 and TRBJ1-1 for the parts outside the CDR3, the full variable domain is DTAVSQTPKYLVTQMGNDKSIKCEQNLGHDTMYWYKQDSKKFLKIMFSYNNKELIINETVPNRFSPKSPDKAHLNLHINSLELGDSAVYFCASSPTDGAEAFFGQGTRLTVV.

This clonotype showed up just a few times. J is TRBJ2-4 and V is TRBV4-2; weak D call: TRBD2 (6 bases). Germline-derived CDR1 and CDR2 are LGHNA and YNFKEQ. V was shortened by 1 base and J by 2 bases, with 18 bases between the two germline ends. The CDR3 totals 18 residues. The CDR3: CASSQVGTLRGTKNIQYF. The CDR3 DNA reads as TGTGCCAGCAGCCAAGTTGGGACTTTGAGAGGGACCAAAAACATTCAGTACTTC.

CDR3 in DNA: TGTGCCACCAGTGATAAGCCTAGCCACCTAATCGGGCGGGGCGTACAGTTCTTC. Residues: CATSDKPSHLIGRGVQFF. The chain is built from TRBV24-1 and TRBJ2-5; maybe TRBD2 (6 bases). Gene TRBJ2-1 matches the end of the DNA better, so the J call may be wrong. The CDR3 is 18 residues long. Germline assignment: CDR1 KGHDR and CDR2 SFDVKD.

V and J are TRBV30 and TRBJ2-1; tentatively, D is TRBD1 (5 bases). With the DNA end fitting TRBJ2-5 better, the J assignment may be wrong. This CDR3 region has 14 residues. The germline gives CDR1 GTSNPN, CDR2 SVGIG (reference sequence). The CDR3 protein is CAWSVGVYQETQYF. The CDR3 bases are TGTGCCTGGAGTGTAGGGGTTTACCAAGAGACCCAGTACTTC.

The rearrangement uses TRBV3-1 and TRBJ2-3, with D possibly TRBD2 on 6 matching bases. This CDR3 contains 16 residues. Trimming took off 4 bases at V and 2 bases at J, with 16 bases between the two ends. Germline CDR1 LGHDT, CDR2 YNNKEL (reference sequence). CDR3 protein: CASSRLRLGATDTQYF. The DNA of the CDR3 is TGTGCCAGCAGCCGCCTCCGACTAGGAGCCACAGATACGCAGTATTTT.

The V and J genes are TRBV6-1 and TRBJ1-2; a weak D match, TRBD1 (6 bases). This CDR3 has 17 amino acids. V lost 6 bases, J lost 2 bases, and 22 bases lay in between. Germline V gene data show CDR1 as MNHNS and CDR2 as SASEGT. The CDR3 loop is CASRANRGNQGNYGYTF. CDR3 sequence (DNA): TGTGCCAGCAGGGCTAACCGAGGGAATCAGGGGAACTATGGCTACACCTTC.

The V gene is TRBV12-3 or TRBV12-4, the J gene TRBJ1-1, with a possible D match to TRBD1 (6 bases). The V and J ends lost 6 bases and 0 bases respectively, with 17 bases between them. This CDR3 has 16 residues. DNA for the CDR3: TGTGCCAGCAGCCCGCGACAGGAACTCATGAACACTGAAGCTTTCTTT. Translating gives CASSPRQELMNTEAFF.

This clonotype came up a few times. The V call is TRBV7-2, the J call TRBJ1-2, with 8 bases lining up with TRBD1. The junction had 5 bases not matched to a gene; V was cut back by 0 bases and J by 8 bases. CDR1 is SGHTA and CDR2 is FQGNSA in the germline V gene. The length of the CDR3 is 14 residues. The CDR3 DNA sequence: TGTGCCAGCAGCTTAGCTTGGACAGGGATCGGCTACACCTTC. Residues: CASSLAWTGIGYTF.

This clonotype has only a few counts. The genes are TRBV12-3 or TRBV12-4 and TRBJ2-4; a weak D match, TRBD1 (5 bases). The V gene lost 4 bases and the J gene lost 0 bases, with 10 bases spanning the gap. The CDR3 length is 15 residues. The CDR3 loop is CASSSTDLAKNIQYF. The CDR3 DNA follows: TGTGCCAGCAGTTCGACAGACCTAGCCAAAAACATTCAGTACTTC.

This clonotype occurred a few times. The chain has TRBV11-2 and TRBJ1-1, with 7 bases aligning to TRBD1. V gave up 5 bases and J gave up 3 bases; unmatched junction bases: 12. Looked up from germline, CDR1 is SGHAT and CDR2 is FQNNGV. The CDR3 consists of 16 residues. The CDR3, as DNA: TGTGCCAGCAGCCCGAATTTGGCAGGGGGTGACACTGAAGCTTTCTTT. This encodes CASSPNLAGGDTEAFF.

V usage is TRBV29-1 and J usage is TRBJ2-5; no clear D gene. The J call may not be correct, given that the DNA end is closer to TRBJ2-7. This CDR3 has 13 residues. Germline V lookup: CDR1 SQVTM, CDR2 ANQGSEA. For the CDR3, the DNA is TGCAGCGTCCAGACCGGAACCACCTACGAGCAGTACTTC. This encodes CSVQTGTTYEQYF.

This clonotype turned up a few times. CDR3 residues: CASSLHRGLSQETQYF. CDR3 nucleotide sequence: TGTGCCAGCAGTTTACACAGGGGTCTCTCCCAAGAGACCCAGTACTTC. The chain joins TRBV11-2 to TRBJ2-5; TRBD1 matches at 7 bases. CDR1 is SGHAT and CDR2 is FQNNGV in the germline V gene. The CDR3 is 16 residues long. Losses at the gene ends were 6 bases for V and 1 base for J; bases not matched to a gene: 11.

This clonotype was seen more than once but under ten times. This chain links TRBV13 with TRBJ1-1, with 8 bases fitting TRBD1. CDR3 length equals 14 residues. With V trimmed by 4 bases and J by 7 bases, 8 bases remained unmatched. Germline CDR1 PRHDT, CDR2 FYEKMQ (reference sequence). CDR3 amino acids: CASSSRQGTNEAFF. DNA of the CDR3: TGTGCCAGCAGCTCTCGACAGGGGACGAATGAAGCTTTCTTT.

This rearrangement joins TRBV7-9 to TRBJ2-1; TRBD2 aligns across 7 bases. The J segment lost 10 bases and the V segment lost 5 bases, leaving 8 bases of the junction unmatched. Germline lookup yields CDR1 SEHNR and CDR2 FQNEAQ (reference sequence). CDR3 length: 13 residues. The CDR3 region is CASSPGGGGEQFF. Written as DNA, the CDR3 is TGTGCCAGCAGCCCGGGGGGAGGCGGCGAGCAGTTCTTC.

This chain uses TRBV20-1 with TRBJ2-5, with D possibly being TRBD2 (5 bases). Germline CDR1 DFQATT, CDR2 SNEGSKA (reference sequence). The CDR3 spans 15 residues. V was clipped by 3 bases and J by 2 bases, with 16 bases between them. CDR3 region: CSARPGTDLQETQYF. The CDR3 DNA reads TGCAGTGCTAGGCCGGGAACCGATCTTCAAGAGACCCAGTACTTC.

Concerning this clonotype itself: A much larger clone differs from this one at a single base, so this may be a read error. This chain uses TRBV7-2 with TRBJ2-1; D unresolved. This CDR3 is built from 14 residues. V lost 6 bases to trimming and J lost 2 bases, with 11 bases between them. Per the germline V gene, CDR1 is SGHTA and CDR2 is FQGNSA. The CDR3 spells CASSPGRAYNEQFF. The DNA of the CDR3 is TGTGCCAGCAGTCCAGGAAGGGCCTACAATGAGCAGTTCTTC. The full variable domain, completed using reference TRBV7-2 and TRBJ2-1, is GAGVSQSPSNKVTEKGKDVELRCDPISGHTALYWYRQSLGQGLEFLIYFQGNSAPDKSGLPSDRFSAERTGGSVSTLTIQRTQQEDSAVYLCASSPGRAYNEQFFGPGTRLTVL.

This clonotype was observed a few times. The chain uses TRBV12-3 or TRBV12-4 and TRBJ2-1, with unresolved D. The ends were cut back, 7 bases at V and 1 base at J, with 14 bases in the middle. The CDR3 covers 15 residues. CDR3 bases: TGTGCCAGCACCCCGGTGGCCGGTTCCTACAATGAGCAGTTCTTC. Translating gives CASTPVAGSYNEQFF.

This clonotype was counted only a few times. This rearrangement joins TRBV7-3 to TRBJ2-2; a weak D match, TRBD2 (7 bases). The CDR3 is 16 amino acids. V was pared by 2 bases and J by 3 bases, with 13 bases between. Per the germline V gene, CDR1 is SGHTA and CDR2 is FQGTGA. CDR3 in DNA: TGTGCCAGCAGCTTATTGGGGGGGCGATACACCGGGGAGCTGTTTTTT. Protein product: CASSLLGGRYTGELFF.

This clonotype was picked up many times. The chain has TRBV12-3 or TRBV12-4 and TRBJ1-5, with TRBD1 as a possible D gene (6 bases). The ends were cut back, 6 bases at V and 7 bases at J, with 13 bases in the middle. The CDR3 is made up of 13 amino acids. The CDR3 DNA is TGTGCCAGCAGCGACACAGGGTCCCAGCCCCAGCATTTT. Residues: CASSDTGSQPQHF.

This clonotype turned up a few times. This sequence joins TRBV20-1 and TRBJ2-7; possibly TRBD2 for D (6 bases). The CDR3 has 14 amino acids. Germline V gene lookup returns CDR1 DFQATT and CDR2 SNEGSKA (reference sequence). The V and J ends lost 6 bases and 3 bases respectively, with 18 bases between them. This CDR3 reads CSASTGRRLYEQYF. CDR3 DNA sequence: TGCAGTGCCTCTACCGGGAGAAGACTCTACGAGCAGTACTTC.